The clone carrying this T cell receptor (beta chain) was detected many times. Its matching antigen is unknown. This specimen belongs to a study of regulatory T cells in long-lasting Graves disease. The CDR3 is made up of 16 amino acids. Trimming cost V 1 base and J 6 bases; bases outside gene matches: 9. Germline V CDR1 and CDR2: LGHDT, YNNKEL (reference sequence). Time point: newly diagnosed GD, antithyroid drugs for less than 3 months. PBMC RNA was the source of the TCR library. American Thyroid Association guidelines served as the basis for diagnosing Graves' disease. The TCR beta library used iRepertoire HTBI primers with Arm-PCR amplification of CDR3. TCRdb passed the multiplex PCR reads through MiXCR, listing each CDR3 protein once. Here the sample spans about 200,000 distinct CDR3 sequences, roughly 19% being singletons. Study-wide findings and caveats: The study found persistent patients shared more public clonotypes (around 2,500) than new patients (just over 950).

A further study also used this sample, focusing on T cells in Graves' hyperthyroidism and ophthalmopathy.

The sample here was peripheral blood mononuclear cells (PBMCs), taken at new diagnosis, from a patient treated with antithyroid drugs. This receptor was obtained from a woman aged 30 to 39 with Graves disease. The V call is TRBV3-1, the J call TRBJ2-3; 8 positions agree with TRBD2. The CDR3, as DNA: TGTGCCAGCAGCCAAGGTCTGTTAGCGGGGATGGATACGCAGTATTTT. Amino acids: CASSQGLLAGMDTQYF.